The source of this T cell receptor beta chain is a study of T cells in Graves' hyperthyroidism and ophthalmopathy. Germline V lookup: CDR1 SGHVS, CDR2 FQNEAQ. J was trimmed by 0 bases and V by 0 bases; bases with no gene match: 11. The CDR3 extends over 19 amino acids. The CDR3 regions of TCR beta were amplified from RNA transcripts. A first-round RT-PCR of the TCR CDR3 used the HTBI primer set. TCRdb passed the multiplex PCR reads through MiXCR, listing each CDR3 protein once. The table has hundreds of thousands of distinct CDR3 sequences, 35% seen once. In this sample, this clonotype turned up a few times.

This clonotype originated in a woman in her forties with Graves' hyperthyroidism. Sequencing used blood. The chain links TRBV7-8 to TRBJ2-5; TRBD2 matches at 9 bases. The CDR3 loop reads CASSLASSGTLYNQETQYF. Here the CDR3 DNA reads TGTGCCAGCAGCTTAGCTTCTAGCGGGACTCTATACAACCAAGAGACCCAGTACTTC. Based on the CDR3 plus reference TRBV7-8 and TRBJ2-5, the full variable domain is GAGVSQSPRYKVAKRGQDVALRCDPISGHVSLFWYQQALGQGPEFLTYFQNEAQLDKSGLPSDRFFAERPEGSVSTLKIQRTQQEDSAVYLCASSLASSGTLYNQETQYFGPGTRLLVL.